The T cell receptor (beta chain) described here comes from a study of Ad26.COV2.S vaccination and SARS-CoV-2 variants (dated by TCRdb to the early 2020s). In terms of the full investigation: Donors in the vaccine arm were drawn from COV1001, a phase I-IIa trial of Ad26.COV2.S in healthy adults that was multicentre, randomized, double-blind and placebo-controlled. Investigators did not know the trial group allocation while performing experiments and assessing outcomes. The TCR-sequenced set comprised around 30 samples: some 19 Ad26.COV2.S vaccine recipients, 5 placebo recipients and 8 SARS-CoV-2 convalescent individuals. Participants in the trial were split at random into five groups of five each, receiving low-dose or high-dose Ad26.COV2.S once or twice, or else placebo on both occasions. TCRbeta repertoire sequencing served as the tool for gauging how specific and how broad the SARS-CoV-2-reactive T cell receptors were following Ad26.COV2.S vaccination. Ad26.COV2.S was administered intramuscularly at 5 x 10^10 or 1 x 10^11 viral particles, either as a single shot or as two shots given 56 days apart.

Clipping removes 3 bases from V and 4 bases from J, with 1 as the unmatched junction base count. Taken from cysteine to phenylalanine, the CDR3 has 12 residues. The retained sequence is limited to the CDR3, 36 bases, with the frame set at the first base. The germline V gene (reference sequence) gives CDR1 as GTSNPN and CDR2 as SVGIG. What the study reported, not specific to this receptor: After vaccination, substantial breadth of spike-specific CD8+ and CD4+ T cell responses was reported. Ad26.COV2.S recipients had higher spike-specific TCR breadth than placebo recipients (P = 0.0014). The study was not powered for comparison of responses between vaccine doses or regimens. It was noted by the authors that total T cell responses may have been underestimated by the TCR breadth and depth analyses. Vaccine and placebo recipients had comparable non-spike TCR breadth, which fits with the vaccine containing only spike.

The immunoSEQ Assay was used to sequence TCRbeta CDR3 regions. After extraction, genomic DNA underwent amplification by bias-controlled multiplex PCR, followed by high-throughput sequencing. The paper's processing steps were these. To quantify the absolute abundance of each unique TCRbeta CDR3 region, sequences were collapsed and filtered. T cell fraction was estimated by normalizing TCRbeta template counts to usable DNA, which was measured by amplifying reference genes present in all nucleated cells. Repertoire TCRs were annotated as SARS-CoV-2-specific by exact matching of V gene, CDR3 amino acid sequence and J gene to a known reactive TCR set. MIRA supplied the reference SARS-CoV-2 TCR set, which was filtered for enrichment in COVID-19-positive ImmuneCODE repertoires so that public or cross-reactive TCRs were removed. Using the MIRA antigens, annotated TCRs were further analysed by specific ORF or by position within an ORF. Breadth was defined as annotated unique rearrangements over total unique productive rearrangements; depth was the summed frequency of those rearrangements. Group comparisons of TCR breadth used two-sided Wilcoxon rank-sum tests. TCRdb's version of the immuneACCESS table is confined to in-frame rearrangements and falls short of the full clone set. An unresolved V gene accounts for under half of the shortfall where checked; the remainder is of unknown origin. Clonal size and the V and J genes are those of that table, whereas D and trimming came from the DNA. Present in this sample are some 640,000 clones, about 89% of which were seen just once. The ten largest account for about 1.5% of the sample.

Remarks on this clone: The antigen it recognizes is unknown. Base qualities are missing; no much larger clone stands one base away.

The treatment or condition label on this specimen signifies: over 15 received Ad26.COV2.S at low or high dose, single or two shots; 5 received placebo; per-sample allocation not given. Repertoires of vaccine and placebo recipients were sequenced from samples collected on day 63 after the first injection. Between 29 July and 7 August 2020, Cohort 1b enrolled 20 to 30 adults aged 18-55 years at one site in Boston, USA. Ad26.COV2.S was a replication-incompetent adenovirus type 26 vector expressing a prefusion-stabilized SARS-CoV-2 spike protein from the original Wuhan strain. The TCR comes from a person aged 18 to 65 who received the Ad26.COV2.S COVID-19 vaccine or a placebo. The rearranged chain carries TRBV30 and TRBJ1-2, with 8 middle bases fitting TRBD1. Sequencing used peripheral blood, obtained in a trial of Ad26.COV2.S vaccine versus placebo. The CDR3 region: CAWRQGGYGYTF. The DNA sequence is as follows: TGTGCCTGGAGACAGGGGGGCTATGGCTACACCTTC.